The 20 T cell receptor beta chains below all came from one sample that was sequenced in a study of cytomegalovirus exposure and HLA in healthy donors. The PCR used 60 Vbeta and 13 Jbeta primers. The assay was immunoSEQ multiplex PCR, and TCRdb's table has in-frame clones only and misses some. The table has about 180,000 clones, roughly 81% seen once. Sequenced sample: PBMCs. The source of these receptors is a woman under 30 in good health and CMV-seropositive.

The rearrangement joins TRBV2 to TRBJ2-2; 8 bases are a match to TRBD2. CDR3 length equals 14 residues. Germline V CDR1 and CDR2: SNHLY, FYNNEI. The V and J ends lost 6 bases and 4 bases, in that order; junction bases with no gene match: 4. The CDR3 protein is CASRRGESTGELFF. The CDR3 region has the DNA TGTGCCAGCAGGCGGGGGGAGAGCACCGGGGAGCTGTTTTTT. Looking up the rest from reference TRBV2 and TRBJ2-2 gives the full variable domain: EPEVTQTPSHQVTQMGQEVILRCVPISNHLYFYWYRQILGQKVEFLVSFYNNEISEKSEIFDDQFSVERPDGSNFTLKIRSTKLEDSAMYFCASRRGESTGELFFGEGSRLTVL.

In this sample, this clone turned up a few times. This chain joins TRBV7-9 and TRBJ1-1; 8 nucleotides line up with TRBD1. CDR1 and CDR2 from the germline V gene are SEHNR and FQNEAQ (reference sequence). The V and J ends lost 4 bases and 6 bases, in that order; junction bases with no gene match: 7. The CDR3 runs to 14 residues. CDR3 in DNA: TGTGCCAGCAGCTCGGACAGGGCCGTGGCTGAAGCTTTCTTT. It is translated as CASSSDRAVAEAFF.

CDR3 amino acids: CASSLVFGTQNTEAFF. The CDR3 nucleotides are TGTGCCAGCAGCTTAGTTTTTGGGACACAGAACACTGAAGCTTTCTTT. The chain links TRBV7-2 to TRBJ1-1; a possible D gene is TRBD1 (6 bases). Germline CDR1 is SGHTA and CDR2 is FQGNSA. The CDR3 runs 16 residues. Trimming removed 1 base at V and 1 base at J, with 13 bases between.

The rearrangement joins TRBV5-1 to TRBJ2-7; TRBD2 aligns across 7 bases. The CDR3 loop spans 13 amino acids. After removal of 3 bases from V and 3 bases from J, the junction contained 3 bases not matched to a gene. Germline CDR1 reads SGHRS; CDR2 reads YFSETQ. In DNA, the CDR3 is TGCGCCAGCAGCTCAGCGGGGAACTACGAGCAGTACTTC. Protein: CASSSAGNYEQYF.

The chain couples TRBV2 to TRBJ2-5; TRBD2 matches at 11 bases. Germline trimming cut 8 bases from V and 5 bases from J; bases unmatched to any gene: 7. CDR1 and CDR2 (germline): SNHLY, FYNNEI. The CDR3 contains 14 residues. CDR3 DNA: TGTGCCAGCGGCTTAGCGGGGGGGTGGGAGACCCAGTACTTC. Amino acids: CASGLAGGWETQYF.

This chain joins TRBV4-2 and TRBJ2-5; the match to TRBD2 covers 10 bases. The CDR3 is 16 amino acids. Trimming at V came to 6 bases and at J to 5 bases, leaving 12 bases not matched to a gene. Germline V CDR1 and CDR2: LGHNA, YNFKEQ. CDR3 in DNA: TGTGCCAGCAGTCCACTAAGCGGGGGGGCCGGTGAGACCCAGTACTTC. Protein product: CASSPLSGGAGETQYF.

The chain is built from TRBV28 and TRBJ1-2; tentatively, D is TRBD1 (5 bases). The CDR3 is 13 amino acids. With 2 bases removed from V and 8 bases from J, the gap between germline ends came to 12 bases. The germline V gene has CDR1 MDHEN and CDR2 SYDVKM. CDR3 sequence: CASSLQGVGGYTF. The CDR3 DNA is TGTGCCAGCAGTTTACAGGGTGTGGGGGGCTACACCTTC.

This chain connects TRBV25-1 to TRBJ2-3, with 7 bases identical to TRBD2. This CDR3 is 14 amino acids long. Per the germline V gene, CDR1 is MGHDK and CDR2 is SYGVNS. V lost 7 bases and J lost 1; bases outside the gene matches: 5. The CDR3 sequence is CASTSAGGTDTQYF. DNA for the CDR3: TGTGCCAGCACCAGTGCGGGGGGCACAGATACGCAGTATTTT.

The chain is built from TRBV5-6 and TRBJ1-2, with 11 positions matching TRBD1. This CDR3 contains 13 residues. Germline CDR1 SGHDT, CDR2 YYEEEE. V shed 7 bases, J shed 7 bases, and the junction held 6 bases outside the gene matches. CDR3 sequence: CASFGQGAFGYTF. The CDR3 DNA sequence: TGTGCCAGCTTCGGACAGGGGGCCTTTGGCTACACCTTC.

This clone has just a few counts. The rearrangement uses TRBV2 and TRBJ1-6; 9 bases fit TRBD1. There are 15 residues in the CDR3. Germline lookup yields CDR1 SNHLY and CDR2 FYNNEI. V lost 6 bases and J lost 10; bases outside the gene matches: 10. CDR3 coding DNA: TGTGCCAGCAGAACAGGGGGCTATTTAGAGTCACCCCTCCACTTT. Amino acid sequence: CASRTGGYLESPLHF.

The J gene is TRBJ1-1, the V gene TRBV30, with a weak D call TRBD1 (5 bases). This CDR3 has 11 residues. Trimming stripped 4 bases from V and 8 bases from J, with 11 bases between. Germline V gene lookup returns CDR1 GTSNPN and CDR2 SVGIG (reference sequence). The chain's CDR3 is CAWTIGAEAFF. CDR3 sequence (DNA): TGTGCCTGGACCATAGGGGCCGAAGCTTTCTTT.

V gene TRBV19 combines with J gene TRBJ2-3, with 9 bases aligning to TRBD2. CDR1 LNHDA and CDR2 SQIVND come from the germline V gene (reference sequence). Germline trimming cut 7 bases from V and 3 bases from J; bases unmatched to any gene: 5. The CDR3 has 14 amino acids. The CDR3 region is CASNERGVTDTQYF. The CDR3 nucleotides are TGTGCCAGTAACGAGCGGGGGGTTACAGATACGCAGTATTTT.

CDR3 sequence (DNA): TGTGCCAGTAGCAAACAGGGGTCCTACGAGCAGTACTTC. It specifies CASSKQGSYEQYF. V usage is TRBV19 and J usage is TRBJ2-7, with 7 nucleotides matching TRBD1. Germline V gives CDR1 LNHDA, CDR2 SQIVND (reference sequence). With 6 bases clipped from V and 1 base from J, the junction kept 3 bases outside the gene matches. CDR3 length: 13 amino acids.

CDR3 sequence reads: CASRDLNTGELFF. CDR3 coding DNA: TGTGCCAGCAGGGACTTGAACACCGGGGAGCTGTTTTTT. This chain connects TRBV27 to TRBJ2-2, with a tentative D call TRBD2 (5 bases). V lost 6 bases and J lost 1, with 6 bases in between. The germline gives CDR1 MNHEY, CDR2 SMNVEV (reference sequence). The length of the CDR3 is 13 residues.

The chain couples TRBV7-3 to TRBJ2-6, with 8 nucleotides matching TRBD1. This CDR3 is built from 16 residues. V dropped 5 bases and J dropped 0; count of bases not matched to a gene: 3. The germline CDR1 and CDR2 sequences are SGHTA and FQGTGA. The CDR3 DNA sequence: TGTGCCAGCAGCCAACAGGGGGGCTCTGGGGCCAACGTCCTGACTTTC. Translated, it gives CASSQQGGSGANVLTF.

This chain links TRBV9 with TRBJ2-5; D is possibly TRBD1 (6 bases). Per germline, CDR1 SGDLS and CDR2 YYNGEE. Trimming took 4 bases from V and 5 from J, leaving 12 bases between them. This CDR3 is built from 13 residues. The CDR3 nucleotides are TGTGCCAGCAGCCCACAGGGTTGGGAGACCCAGTACTTC. Its protein product is CASSPQGWETQYF.

The genes are TRBV7-9 and TRBJ1-4, with 7 positions matching TRBD1. CDR3 length equals 17 residues. Germline trimming cut 5 bases from V and 11 bases from J; bases unmatched to any gene: 20. CDR1 is SEHNR, CDR2 FQNEAQ, per germline (reference sequence). CDR3: CASSPGAAGTAGGKLFF. Written as DNA, the CDR3 is TGTGCCAGCAGCCCAGGGGCCGCGGGGACAGCGGGGGGGAAACTGTTTTTT.

The chain combines TRBV7-9 with TRBJ1-2; 7 bases agree with TRBD1. The CDR3 loop spans 15 amino acids. CDR1 is SEHNR and CDR2 is FQNEAQ in the germline V gene (reference sequence). V was pared by 1 base and J by 2 bases, with 4 bases of the junction left unmatched. The DNA for the CDR3 is TGTGCCAGCAGCTTAGGAGCAGGGGGAAACTATGGCTACACCTTC. Translation gives CASSLGAGGNYGYTF. The variable domain in full, with the rest retrieved from reference TRBV7-9 and TRBJ1-2, is DTGVSQNPRHKITKRGQNVTFRCDPISEHNRLYWYRQTLGQGPEFLTYFQNEAQLEKSRLLSDRFSAERPKGSFSTLEIQRTEQGDSAMYLCASSLGAGGNYGYTFGSGTRLTVV.

The chain recombines TRBV11-2 with TRBJ2-1; 8 positions agree with TRBD2. Germline values: CDR1 SGHAT, CDR2 FQNNGV. The CDR3 runs to 17 residues. J lost 4 bases, V lost 5 bases, and 13 bases had no gene match. Written as DNA, the CDR3 is TGTGCCAGCAGCCCCACCGCGACGGGGGGGAAATACAATGAGCAGTTCTTC. The encoded protein is CASSPTATGGKYNEQFF.

This clone has just one count. This sample includes further DNA sequences coding for the same CDR3. J is TRBJ2-3 and V is TRBV6-1; TRBD1 matches at 7 bases. The CDR3 has 14 amino acids. The V segment lost 3 bases and the J segment 8 bases; nucleotides outside the gene matches: 8. Per germline, CDR1 MNHNS and CDR2 SASEGT. As DNA, the CDR3 is TGTGCCAGCAGTGAGGGGACAGCCGAGACTACGCAGTATTTT. Its protein is CASSEGTAETTQYF.